The 16 T cell receptor beta chains in this list originate from one sample, sequenced in a study of shared clonotypes between healthy human individuals. Assay: immunoSEQ multiplex PCR; the TCRdb copy retains only in-frame clones and omits some. The table shows about 2 million clones, with approximately 95% occurring only once. The sequencing sample was made of naive CD4+ T cells sorted from blood. Subset meaning: CD45RA+ positively selected. Receptors were obtained from a man younger than 35 in good health.

V gene TRBV19 combines with J gene TRBJ1-4; D remains ambiguous. The germline V gene has CDR1 LNHDA and CDR2 SQIVND (reference sequence). V lost 3 bases and J 3 bases, leaving 14 bases between the germline ends. The CDR3 spans 16 residues. CDR3 loop: CASSIRQDWANEKLFF. CDR3 nucleotides: TGTGCCAGTAGTATCCGGCAGGATTGGGCTAATGAAAAACTGTTTTTT.

To note about this clone: The same CDR3 arises from other DNA sequences in this sample as well. This chain uses TRBV10-3 with TRBJ2-2, with 10 bases identical to TRBD2. From germline, CDR1 is ENHRY and CDR2 SYGVKD. This CDR3 contains 15 residues. After removal of 0 bases from V and 6 bases from J, the junction contained 1 base not matched to a gene. CDR3 in amino acids: CAISESLAGAGELFF. For the CDR3, the DNA is TGTGCCATCAGTGAGTCCCTAGCGGGAGCCGGGGAGCTGTTTTTT.

The chain is built from TRBV28 and TRBJ2-2; D ambiguous. Germline CDR1 MDHEN, CDR2 SYDVKM. V shed 10 bases and J shed 1 base, with 16 bases lying between them. The CDR3 extends over 15 amino acids. CDR3 in DNA: TGTGCCACCACGCTAGTTGATTTGAACACCGGGGAGCTGTTTTTT. This codes for CATTLVDLNTGELFF.

A remark on this clone: Other DNA sequences from this sample encode an identical CDR3 as well. The chain recombines TRBV2 with TRBJ1-2, with unresolved D. This CDR3 is 13 amino acids long. V shed 3 bases and J shed 5 bases, with 10 bases lying between them. Germline lookup yields CDR1 SNHLY and CDR2 FYNNEI. CDR3 nucleotides: TGTGCCAGCAGTGACAGAGTCGGTTATGGCTACACCTTC. Protein product: CASSDRVGYGYTF.

The chain links TRBV5-1 to TRBJ1-6, with D unresolved. The V end lost 3 bases, the J end lost 8 bases, and 12 bases lay between the germline ends. Looked up from germline, CDR1 is SGHRS and CDR2 is YFSETQ. The CDR3 consists of 14 residues. CDR3 in amino acids: CASSSGGFDSPLHF. The CDR3 DNA follows: TGCGCCAGCAGCTCGGGCGGTTTTGATTCACCCCTCCACTTT.

The rearrangement joins TRBV2 to TRBJ1-6; TRBD1 agrees at 7 bases. The CDR3 has 20 residues. Unmatched junction bases numbered 23, after V lost 2 bases and J lost 10 bases. Germline assignment: CDR1 SNHLY and CDR2 FYNNEI. CDR3 DNA: TGTGCCAGCAGTGAATTGGGGAAGACAGGGAGGATAAAACCTATATCACCCCTCCACTTT. This translates into CASSELGKTGRIKPISPLHF.

This rearrangement joins TRBV5-4 to TRBJ2-1; D call uncertain. V dropped 4 bases and J dropped 3 bases, with 17 bases sitting between them. Looked up from germline, CDR1 is SGHNT and CDR2 is YYREEE (reference sequence). The CDR3 has 16 amino acids. In DNA form, the CDR3 reads TGTGCCAGCAGCCGGGTTTGGTCCCTGGTCTACAATGAGCAGTTCTTC. This codes for CASSRVWSLVYNEQFF.

This chain uses TRBV4-1 with TRBJ2-1; D is unresolved. Trimming stripped 1 base from V and 0 bases from J, with 10 bases between. The CDR3 covers 16 residues. The germline gives CDR1 MGHRA, CDR2 YSYEKL. The CDR3 loop reads CASSQGSRSSYNEQFF. The DNA for the CDR3 is TGCGCCAGCAGCCAAGGGTCCCGGAGCTCCTACAATGAGCAGTTCTTC.

The rearrangement joins TRBV6-6 to TRBJ1-5; 7 bases align to TRBD1. The ends lost 7 bases at V and 0 bases at J; junction bases unmatched: 6. Germline lookup yields CDR1 MNHNY and CDR2 SVGAGI (reference sequence). The CDR3 is made up of 15 amino acids. CDR3 loop: CASTPPGGSNQPQHF. The CDR3 DNA reads as TGTGCCAGCACCCCCCCAGGGGGTAGCAATCAGCCCCAGCATTTT.

This chain uses TRBV28 with TRBJ2-7; the D is unclear. The germline V and J ends were trimmed by 3 bases and 0 bases, with 12 bases remaining between them. The CDR3 loop spans 15 amino acids. The germline CDR1 and CDR2 sequences are MDHEN and SYDVKM. CDR3 region: CASSFAFPSSYEQYF. The CDR3 DNA follows: TGTGCCAGCAGTTTCGCCTTTCCCAGCTCCTACGAGCAGTACTTC.

The CDR3 loop reads CASSITGHETQYF. CDR3 bases: TGTGCCAGCAGCATCACAGGGCACGAGACCCAGTACTTC. The genes are TRBV7-9 and TRBJ2-5, with D maybe TRBD1 (6 bases). Germline V gene data show CDR1 as SEHNR and CDR2 as FQNEAQ (reference sequence). V lost 5 bases, J lost 5 bases, and 12 bases lay in between. This CDR3 has 13 amino acids.

The V and J genes are TRBV10-1 and TRBJ1-1; no definite D call. Trimming removed 3 bases from V and 5 bases from J, with 7 bases in between. This CDR3 comprises 12 residues. Germline CDR1 reads WNHNN; CDR2 reads SYGVQD (reference sequence). The CDR3 DNA reads as TGCGCCAGCAGTGATGGGGTTACTGAAGCTTTCTTT. Translated: CASSDGVTEAFF.

CDR3 residues: CASSEAAGGVPIYSPLHF. CDR3 nucleotides: TGTGCCAGCAGTGAAGCGGCAGGGGGAGTCCCCATTTATTCACCCCTCCACTTT. The chain has TRBV6-1 and TRBJ1-6, with TRBD1 matching 7 bases. The junction had 13 bases not matched to a gene; V was cut back by 0 bases and J by 8 bases. Germline loops: CDR1 MNHNS, CDR2 SASEGT. The CDR3 runs to 18 residues.

The chain uses TRBV18 and TRBJ2-3, with 7 bases that match TRBD2. Trimming cost V 2 bases and J 3 bases; bases outside gene matches: 8. This CDR3 spans 16 amino acids. CDR1 KGHSH and CDR2 LQKENI come from the germline V gene. CDR3 protein: CASSPAGGSSTDTQYF. The CDR3 DNA reads TGTGCCAGCTCACCAGCCGGCGGGAGCTCAACAGATACGCAGTATTTT.

V and J are TRBV7-2 and TRBJ2-5; D unclear. This CDR3 spans 13 amino acids. Germline V gene lookup returns CDR1 SGHTA and CDR2 FQGNSA. V lost 1 base, J lost 5 bases, and 8 bases lay in between. The CDR3 reads CASSLGLHETQYF. The CDR3 DNA reads as TGTGCCAGCAGCTTAGGGCTCCACGAGACCCAGTACTTC.

The CDR3 is CASRTGLNTEAFF. The CDR3 DNA is TGTGCCAGCAGGACAGGGTTGAACACTGAAGCTTTCTTT. The genes are TRBV6-4 and TRBJ1-1; 7 nucleotides agree with TRBD1. The germline V gene encodes CDR1 MRHNA and CDR2 SNTAGT. The V gene end was trimmed by 6 bases and the J gene end by 0 bases; junction bases not matched to a gene: 1. The CDR3 loop spans 13 amino acids.